The 2 T cell receptor beta chains below all came from one sample that was sequenced in a study of shared clonotypes between healthy human individuals. Only CD45RO-negative cells positively selected for CCR7 counted as naive CD8 cells, so terminally differentiated effector memory CD45RA+ cells were excluded. The table came from immunoSEQ multiplex PCR; TCRdb's copy has only in-frame clones and leaves some out. The table shows about 590,000 clones, with over 95% occurring only once. The specimen sequenced was naive CD8+ T cells sorted from blood. The receptor set was obtained from a woman in her 30s in good health.

The V and J genes are TRBV11-1 and TRBJ2-3; D possibly corresponds to TRBD1 (5 bases). The CDR3 spans 15 residues. Trimming shortened V by 4 bases and J by 2 bases, and 13 bases separated the two germline ends. Germline lookup yields CDR1 SGHAT and CDR2 FQDESV (reference sequence). CDR3 coding DNA: TGTGCCAGCAGCTCAGGGATTTGGGTCACAGATACGCAGTATTTT. Protein product: CASSSGIWVTDTQYF.

The chain has TRBV5-6 and TRBJ2-7; D might be TRBD2 (6 bases). This CDR3 is built from 15 residues. Germline loops: CDR1 SGHDT, CDR2 YYEEEE. V was shortened by 5 bases and J by 1 base, with 16 bases between the two germline ends. The CDR3 loop reads CASRIGAGRSYEQYF. The CDR3 nucleotides are TGTGCCAGCAGGATTGGTGCGGGGAGGTCCTACGAGCAGTACTTC. Based on the CDR3 plus reference TRBV5-6 and TRBJ2-7, the full variable domain is DAGVTQSPTHLIKTRGQQVTLRCSPKSGHDTVSWYQQALGQGPQFIFQYYEEEERQRGNFPDRFSGHQFPNYSSELNVNALLLGDSALYLCASRIGAGRSYEQYFGPGTRLTVT.